The present TCR beta chain was sequenced within a study of T cells in Graves' hyperthyroidism and ophthalmopathy. Roughly 10 ml of fresh peripheral blood supplied the PBMCs. RNA transcripts served as the template for amplifying TCR beta CDR3 regions. The primer set for the first-round RT-PCR of the TCR CDR3 was HTBI. TCRdb processed the multiplex PCR reads anew with MiXCR; each CDR3 protein has one entry. Here the sample spans 270,000 or so distinct CDR3 sequences, around 25% being singletons. Study results and caveats: Ophthalmopathy was distinguished from stable hyperthyroidism by 13 V-J signatures.

This clonotype appeared many times. The antigen remains undetermined. The specimen sequenced was blood. This clonotype was obtained from a man aged 35 to 55 with Graves' hyperthyroidism that later progressed to Graves' ophthalmopathy.

The CDR3 loop is CSARPFTGTGGETQYF. As DNA, the CDR3 is TGCAGTGCTAGACCCTTTACCGGGACAGGGGGCGAGACCCAGTACTTC. The rearrangement uses TRBV20-1 and TRBJ2-5, with TRBD1 identical over 12 bases. CDR3 size: 16 residues. Germline values: CDR1 DFQATT, CDR2 SNEGSKA (reference sequence). V shed 2 bases and J 5 bases; nucleotides not matched to a gene: 9.